This T cell receptor (beta chain) was sequenced for a study of blood T cell repertoires in COVID-19. Study-level background: Donors in the United States, Italy and Spain gave samples during acute or convalescent COVID-19.

Original handling: Scientists estimated how many nucleated cells there were by amplifying reference gene primers. Produced via immunoSEQ multiplex PCR; TCRdb's table is partial and in-frame only. The V and J calls and clone size are taken from that table; D and trimming were inferred from the DNA. The repertoire consists of around 420,000 clones, with 88% occurring once and the leading ten covering around 2%. J was trimmed by 4 bases and V by 5 bases; bases with no gene match: 5. This CDR3 comprises 14 residues. The germline gives CDR1 SGHAT, CDR2 FQNNGV. Residents of around 24 US areas, aged about 18 to 95 years, made up the participants. Participants had their cohort set by participant-reported clinical history.

The TCR sequence derives from a woman aged 35 to 49 with acute COVID-19. The V gene is TRBV11-2, the J gene TRBJ1-2; 9 nucleotides line up with TRBD1. The sample taken for sequencing was PBMCs or T cells enriched from blood (not recorded which). CDR3 sequence reads: CASSDTGGTYGYTF. In DNA form, the CDR3 reads TGTGCCAGCAGCGATACAGGGGGCACCTATGGCTACACCTTC.